The T cell receptor beta chain under discussion was sequenced for a study of blood T cell repertoires in COVID-19. Study context: Donors in the United States, Italy and Spain gave samples during acute or convalescent COVID-19. Sources were T cells, B-cell-depleted T cells, or PBMCs; the material itself was cDNA or gDNA.

The Seattle patients joined while their infection was active and were tracked longitudinally afterward. This clone was seen more than once but under ten times. The method was immunoSEQ multiplex PCR; TCRdb's version includes in-frame clones alone and lacks a portion of them. The sample shows some 180,000 clones, around 75% of them seen only once. The source is a middle-aged woman with COVID-19, enrolled during active disease. Source material: peripheral blood.

The CDR3 nucleotides read TGTGCCAGCAGCAAGACTAGCGGGATAAGCACAGATACGCAGTATTTT. Protein product: CASSKTSGISTDTQYF. J is TRBJ2-3 and V is TRBV2; 11 bases map to TRBD2. Germline V gives CDR1 SNHLY, CDR2 FYNNEI. Losses at the gene ends were 6 bases for V and 0 bases for J; bases not matched to a gene: 5. CDR3 length: 16 amino acids.